This T cell receptor beta chain was profiled in a study of shared clonotypes between healthy human individuals. Method: immunoSEQ multiplex PCR; TCRdb's copy keeps in-frame clones and lacks some. The top ten clones hold around 13% of a sample with more than 450,000 clones, around 79% of them seen once. With 2 bases removed from V and 2 bases from J, the gap between germline ends came to 12 bases. The CDR3 has 16 amino acids. Looked up from germline, CDR1 is SGHVS and CDR2 is FNYEAQ. The chain employs TRBV7-6 and TRBJ2-2; possibly TRBD2 for D (6 bases). Material for sequencing was PBMCs. The origin of this receptor is a woman aged 35 to 49 in good health. Some clones in this sample may be carry-over from other donors' samples. The CDR3, as DNA: TGTGCCAGCAGCTTATTGGGGGGATTTAACACCGGGGAGCTGTTTTTT. This encodes CASSLLGGFNTGELFF.